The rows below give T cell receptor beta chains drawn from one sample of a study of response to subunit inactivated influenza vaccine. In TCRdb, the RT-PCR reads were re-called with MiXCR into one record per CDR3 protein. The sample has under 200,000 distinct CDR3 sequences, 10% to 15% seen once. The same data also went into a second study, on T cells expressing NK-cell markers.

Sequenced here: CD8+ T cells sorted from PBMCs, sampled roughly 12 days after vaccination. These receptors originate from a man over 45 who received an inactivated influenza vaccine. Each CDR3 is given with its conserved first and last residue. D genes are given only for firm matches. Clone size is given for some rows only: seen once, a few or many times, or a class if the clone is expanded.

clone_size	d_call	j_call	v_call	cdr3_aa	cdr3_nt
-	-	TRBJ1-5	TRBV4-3	CASSQDLMAIRGVNQPQHF	TGCGCCAGCAGCCAAGATTTAATGGCAATTCGGGGGGTCAATCAGCCCCAGCATTTT
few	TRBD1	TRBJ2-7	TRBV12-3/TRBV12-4	CASSFSRTGGSYEQYF	TGTGCCAGCAGTTTCTCTAGGACAGGGGGTTCCTACGAGCAGTACTTC
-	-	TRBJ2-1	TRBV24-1	CATSDITPDHSYNEQFF	TGTGCCACCAGTGATATTACTCCCGATCATTCCTACAATGAGCAGTTCTTC
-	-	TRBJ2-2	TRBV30	CAWSYGITGELFF	TGTGCCTGGAGTTATGGCATTACCGGGGAGCTGTTTTTT
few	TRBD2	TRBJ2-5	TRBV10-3	CAIGTSGLETQYF	TGTGCCATCGGGACTAGCGGGCTGGAGACCCAGTACTTC
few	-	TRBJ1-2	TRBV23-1	CASSGTSSPYGYTF	TGCGCCAGCAGCGGAACGTCTAGCCCCTATGGCTACACCTTC
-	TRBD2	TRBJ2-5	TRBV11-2	CASSFGGWQETQYF	TGTGCCAGCAGCTTCGGGGGGTGGCAAGAGACCCAGTACTTC
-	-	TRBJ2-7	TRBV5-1	CASSLVSQGWNEQYF	TGCGCCAGCAGCTTGGTATCGCAGGGATGGAACGAGCAGTACTTC
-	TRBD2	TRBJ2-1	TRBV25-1	CASAGVGLDEQFF	TGTGCCAGCGCGGGGGTAGGTCTCGATGAGCAGTTCTTC
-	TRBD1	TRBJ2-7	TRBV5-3	CARSEPAKDRRTSYEQYF	TGTGCCAGAAGCGAGCCCGCAAAGGACAGGCGAACCTCCTACGAGCAGTACTTC
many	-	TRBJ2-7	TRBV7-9	CASSFIPDEQYF	TGTGCCAGCAGCTTCATCCCGGACGAGCAGTACTTC
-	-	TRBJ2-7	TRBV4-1	CASSQGGGYEQYF	TGCGCCAGCAGCCAAGGGGGCGGCTACGAGCAGTACTTC
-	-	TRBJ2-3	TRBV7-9	CASSPESTDTQYF	TGTGCCAGCAGCCCCGAGAGCACAGATACGCAGTATTTT
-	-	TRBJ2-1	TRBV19	CASSIGLGSEQFF	TGTGCCAGTAGTATAGGACTAGGGAGTGAGCAGTTCTTC
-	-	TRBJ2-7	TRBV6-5	CASSYSIGAEQYF	TGTGCCAGCAGTTACTCGATCGGGGCCGAGCAGTACTTC
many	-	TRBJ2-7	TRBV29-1	CSVEEPTTYEQYF	TGCAGCGTTGAAGAACCGACCACCTACGAGCAGTACTTC
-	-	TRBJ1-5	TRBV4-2	CASSQAGQRDQPQHF	TGTGCCAGCAGCCAAGCTGGGCAGAGAGATCAGCCCCAGCATTTT
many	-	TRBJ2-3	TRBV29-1	CSVGRGTDTQYF	TGCAGCGTGGGAAGGGGCACAGATACGCAGTATTTT
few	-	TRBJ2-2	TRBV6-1	CASTGQFIRTGELFF	TGTGCCAGCACCGGTCAGTTTATCAGGACCGGGGAGCTGTTTTTT
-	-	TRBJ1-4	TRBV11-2	CASSFLVEEKLFF	TGTGCCAGCAGCTTCTTGGTGGAAGAAAAACTGTTTTTT
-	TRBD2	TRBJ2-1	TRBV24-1	CATSDKRGSTYNEQFF	TGTGCCACCAGTGATAAGCGGGGGAGCACGTACAATGAGCAGTTCTTC
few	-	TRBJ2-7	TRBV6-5	CASSYSTGRSYEQYF	TGTGCCAGCAGTTACTCGACAGGCCGCTCCTACGAGCAGTACTTC
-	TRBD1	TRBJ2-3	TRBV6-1	CASSAWDRGWADTQYF	TGTGCCAGCAGTGCCTGGGACAGGGGGTGGGCAGATACGCAGTATTTT
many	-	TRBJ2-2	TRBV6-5	CASVNAYGELFF	TGTGCCAGCGTCAACGCATATGGGGAGCTGTTTTTT
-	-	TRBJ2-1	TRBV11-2	CASSHLRDLTLGAYNEQFF	TGTGCCAGCAGCCACCTCCGGGACTTGACATTAGGGGCCTACAATGAGCAGTTCTTC
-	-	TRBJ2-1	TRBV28	CASSLGVALGSYNEQFF	TGTGCCAGCAGTTTAGGTGTGGCCCTCGGGTCCTACAATGAGCAGTTCTTC
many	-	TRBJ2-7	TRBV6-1	CASRSRSGTAYEQYF	TGTGCCAGCAGATCACGGTCCGGGACCGCGTACGAGCAGTACTTC
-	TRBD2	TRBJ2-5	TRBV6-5	CASSYSSGGQETQYF	TGTGCCAGCAGTTACTCTAGCGGGGGACAAGAGACCCAGTACTTC
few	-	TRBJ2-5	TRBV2	CASSEDRMREETQYF	TGTGCCAGCAGTGAAGACAGGATGCGGGAAGAGACCCAGTACTTC
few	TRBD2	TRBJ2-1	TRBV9	CASSASGRFFGEQFF	TGTGCCAGCAGCGCTAGCGGGAGATTTTTTGGTGAGCAGTTCTTC
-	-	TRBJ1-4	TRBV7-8	CASSLGRGEKLFF	TGTGCCAGCAGCTTAGGAAGAGGGGAAAAACTGTTTTTT
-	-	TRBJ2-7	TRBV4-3	CASAPGTGDYEQYF	TGCGCCAGCGCTCCCGGGACGGGCGACTACGAGCAGTACTTC
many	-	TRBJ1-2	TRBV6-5	CASSFSTLGGYGYTF	TGTGCCAGCAGTTTTTCTACCCTGGGGGGCTATGGCTACACCTTC
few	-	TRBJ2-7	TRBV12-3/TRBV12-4	CASSPLQNDEQYF	TGTGCCAGCAGCCCCTTACAGAACGACGAGCAGTACTTC
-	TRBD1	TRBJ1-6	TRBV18	CASSPDRGYSPLHF	TGTGCCAGCTCACCCGACAGGGGATATTCACCCCTCCACTTT
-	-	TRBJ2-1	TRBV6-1	CASSEVQDNLGSYNEQFF	TGTGCCAGCAGTGAAGTACAGGATAATTTGGGCTCCTACAATGAGCAGTTCTTC
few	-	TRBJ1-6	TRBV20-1	CSARAPEGSSYNSPLHF	TGCAGTGCTAGGGCCCCTGAGGGGAGCTCCTATAATTCACCCCTCCACTTT